This T cell receptor (beta chain) was identified in a study of CD8+CD57+ T cells in acquired aplastic anemia. CD8+CD57+ cell expansion, shown by flow cytometry, had occurred in the patients selected for sequencing. At the time of blood sampling, patients had not yet received any therapy. The CDR3 is 15 residues long. V lost 3 bases to trimming and J lost 3 bases; unmatched junction nucleotides: 7. CDR1 is LNHNV and CDR2 is YYDKDF in the germline V gene (reference sequence). Study-level results: Patients carried CD8+CD57+ cells that were less diverse than their total CD4+ and CD8+ pools.

Regarding this clonotype: Its cognate antigen is unknown.

Genomic DNA, the template, was used for profiling of the TCR beta VDJ and CDR3. TCRdb reanalysed the reads using MiXCR and keeps one entry per CDR3 protein. Among about 20,000 distinct CDR3 sequences, about 40% were seen once, and the ten largest hold 87%. This sequence originates from a human donor with aplastic anemia. What was sequenced was CD8+CD57+ T cells sorted from PBMCs. Subset given: bead-enriched CD8+CD57+ effector memory T cells from SAA patients. This chain links TRBV15 with TRBJ2-7, with 8 bases lining up with TRBD1. The DNA for the CDR3 is TGTGCCACCAGCAGTGTCCAGGGGGCCAACTACGAGCAGTACTTC. Encoded protein: CATSSVQGANYEQYF. Supplemented by reference TRBV15 and TRBJ2-7, the full variable domain reads DAMVIQNPRYQVTQFGKPVTLSCSQTLNHNVMYWYQQKSSQAPKLLFHYYDKDFNNEADTPDNFQSRRPNTSFCFLDIRSPGLGDTAMYLCATSSVQGANYEQYFGPGTRLTVT.